A selection of T cell receptor beta chains follows, all from one sample in a study of T cell changes during pregnancy in multiple sclerosis. Sequenced by immunoSEQ multiplex PCR; TCRdb stores in-frame clones only, minus some. The table has 90,000 or so clones, approximately 90% seen once; the top ten hold around 1.8%. Here the sequenced sample was peripheral blood, taken in the first trimester of pregnancy. The receptors here all came from a female donor in good health, enrolled as a control in a pregnancy study. Both conserved end residues are trimmed from each CDR3.

j_gene: TRBJ2-2; v_gene: TRBV7-2; CDR3aa: ASSGMGSVRELF
j_gene: TRBJ2-4; v_gene: TRBV4-3; CDR3aa: ASSQLGGDTKNIQY
j_gene: TRBJ1-4; v_gene: TRBV5-1; CDR3aa: ASGGQGAQGEKLF
j_gene: TRBJ1-4; v_gene: TRBV27; CDR3aa: ASSLGGEKLF
j_gene: TRBJ2-7; v_gene: TRBV6-6; CDR3aa: ASSRTLYEQY
j_gene: TRBJ2-2; v_gene: TRBV7-2; CDR3aa: ASSPTGTGELF
j_gene: TRBJ1-4; v_gene: TRBV11-2; CDR3aa: ASSLGLRNEKLF
j_gene: TRBJ1-1; v_gene: TRBV7-2; CDR3aa: ASSLRQGGGTEAF
j_gene: TRBJ1-6; v_gene: TRBV13; CDR3aa: ASSLRRETDLSSYNSPLH
j_gene: TRBJ2-1; v_gene: TRBV2; CDR3aa: ASSEDRDEQF
j_gene: TRBJ1-2; v_gene: TRBV27; CDR3aa: ASSDRPNYGYT
j_gene: TRBJ1-4; v_gene: TRBV5-1; CDR3aa: ASSSTLWGSNEKLF
j_gene: TRBJ2-1; v_gene: TRBV7-8; CDR3aa: ASSPLGGANEQF